This passage covers 20 T cell receptor beta chains from one sample sequenced in a study of control samples from healthy donors and cancer patients. Some clones are missing from TCRdb's copy, which holds only in-frame ones; the method was immunoSEQ multiplex PCR. Of about 98,000 clones listed, roughly 82% are singletons. The sequencing input was blood. These receptors all come from a man between 60 and 75 years old in good health.

The chain is built from TRBV12-3 or TRBV12-4 and TRBJ1-1, with D uncertain. Between the trimmed V and J ends, which lost 3 bases and 3 bases, there was a span of 5 bases. This CDR3 contains 12 residues. The CDR3 region is CASSFRHTEAFF. CDR3 nucleotides: TGTGCCAGCAGTTTCCGGCACACTGAAGCTTTCTTT.

The gene calls are TRBV19 and TRBJ2-7, with a tentative D call TRBD1 (5 bases). Per germline, CDR1 LNHDA and CDR2 SQIVND (reference sequence). The CDR3 runs 12 residues. V shed 7 bases and J shed 3 bases, with 10 bases lying between them. CDR3 coding DNA: TGTGCCAGTAACAACAGGAACTACGAGCAGTACTTC. Residues: CASNNRNYEQYF.

This rearrangement joins TRBV30 to TRBJ2-7; D gene unclear. Germline assignment: CDR1 GTSNPN and CDR2 SVGIG (reference sequence). Trimming removed 0 bases from V and 0 bases from J, with 6 bases in between. The CDR3 runs 13 residues. CDR3 loop: CAWSVDISYEQYF. The CDR3 DNA sequence: TGTGCCTGGAGTGTCGATATCTCCTACGAGCAGTACTTC.

J is TRBJ2-1 and V is TRBV4-1, with 7 positions matching TRBD1. This CDR3 has 15 amino acids. CDR1 and CDR2 (germline): MGHRA, YSYEKL. V lost 2 bases to trimming and J lost 5 bases; unmatched junction nucleotides: 6. Written as DNA, the CDR3 is TGCGCCAGCAGCCAAACCGGGACAGTAGACAATGAGCAGTTCTTC. Translating gives CASSQTGTVDNEQFF.

This clone has more than one count but fewer than ten. The chain recombines TRBV5-4 with TRBJ2-7; TRBD2 matches 7 bases. From germline, CDR1 is SGHNT and CDR2 YYREEE (reference sequence). Trimming took 4 bases from V and 8 from J; bases not matched to a gene: 15. The CDR3 runs 15 residues. In nucleotides, the CDR3 is TGTGCCAGCAGCACCTTACTAGCGCATCCTACGAAGCAGTACTTC. Its translation is CASSTLLAHPTKQYF.

The V and J genes are TRBV6-1 and TRBJ1-2; D uncertain. The CDR3 has 19 residues. The germline V gene encodes CDR1 MNHNS and CDR2 SASEGT. The V and J ends lost 0 bases and 13 bases respectively, with 33 bases between them. CDR3 protein: CASSEATHGSSEVFFVPTF. In nucleotides, the CDR3 is TGTGCCAGCAGTGAAGCCACACATGGCTCTTCGGAGGTTTTCTTTGTTCCCACCTTC.

This clone was observed once. The J gene is TRBJ2-7, the V gene TRBV4-1; TRBD1 matches at 9 bases. The junction had 17 bases not matched to a gene; V was cut back by 0 bases and J by 5 bases. Germline-derived CDR1 and CDR2 are MGHRA and YSYEKL. The length of the CDR3 is 19 residues. CDR3 DNA sequence: TGCGCCAGCAGCCAAGATCGGGCAAAAGCCGGGACAGGGATCCACGAGCAGTACTTC. Protein product: CASSQDRAKAGTGIHEQYF.

In DNA, the CDR3 is TGTGCCAGCAGTGCCCGGGACAGCTCTGGGGCCAACGTCCTGACTTTC. Protein product: CASSARDSSGANVLTF. The chain carries TRBV6-1 and TRBJ2-6; 7 nucleotides match TRBD1. CDR3 length: 16 amino acids. The ends lost 4 bases at V and 0 bases at J; junction bases unmatched: 3. Germline CDR1 is MNHNS and CDR2 is SASEGT.

The chain recombines TRBV30 with TRBJ1-1; TRBD1 might be the D (5 bases). The CDR3 contains 14 residues. The V end lost 7 bases, the J end lost 5 bases, and 20 bases lay between the germline ends. Germline V gives CDR1 GTSNPN, CDR2 SVGIG (reference sequence). CDR3 loop: CAFTGVRRRTEAFF. DNA for the CDR3: TGTGCCTTTACAGGCGTCCGCCGTAGAACTGAAGCTTTCTTT.

In its sample, this clone was seen once. The chain joins TRBV14 to TRBJ1-4; D gene unclear. The CDR3 contains 12 residues. V was trimmed by 0 bases and J by 6 bases, leaving 2 bases between them. Looked up from germline, CDR1 is SGHDN and CDR2 is FVKESK. CDR3 protein: CASSQEDEKLFF. CDR3 DNA sequence: TGTGCCAGCAGCCAAGAGGATGAAAAACTGTTTTTT. The full variable domain, rest sourced from reference TRBV14 and TRBJ1-4, is EAGVTQFPSHSVIEKGQTVTLRCDPISGHDNLYWYRRVMGKEIKFLLHFVKESKQDESGMPNNRFLAERTGGTYSTLKVQPAELEDSGVYFCASSQEDEKLFFGSGTQLSVL.

This clone has more than one count but fewer than ten. The J gene is TRBJ1-3, the V gene TRBV30; D gene unclear. Germline V gene sequence: CDR1 GTSNPN, CDR2 SVGIG (reference sequence). Trimming shortened V by 3 bases and J by 0 bases, and 9 bases separated the two germline ends. The CDR3 is 14 amino acids. The CDR3 bases are TGTGCCTGGAGCCCCTTATCCTCTGGAAACACCATATATTTT. The encoded protein is CAWSPLSSGNTIYF.

The chain joins TRBV7-6 to TRBJ1-6; the match to TRBD1 covers 7 bases. J gave up 6 bases and V 3 bases, and 5 bases lay outside the gene matches. Per germline, CDR1 SGHVS and CDR2 FNYEAQ. The CDR3 contains 15 residues. In DNA, the CDR3 is TGTGCCAGCAGCTTGGGAGGGGGCCGTAATTCACCCCTCCACTTT. Translation: CASSLGGGRNSPLHF.

This chain connects TRBV3-1 (or the pseudogene TRBV3-2) to TRBJ1-4; D is unclear. Germline V lookup: CDR1 LGHDT, CDR2 YNNKEL (reference sequence). This CDR3 is built from 12 residues. V lost 2 bases, J lost 7 bases, and 5 bases lay in between. The CDR3: CASSQNSEKLFF. The CDR3 bases are TGTGCCAGCAGCCAAAATAGTGAAAAACTGTTTTTT.

This chain links TRBV3-1 (or the pseudogene TRBV3-2) with TRBJ2-1; D uncertain. Germline assignment: CDR1 LGHDT and CDR2 YNNKEL (reference sequence). V was pared by 1 base and J by 4 bases, with 5 bases between. CDR3 length: 13 residues. The CDR3 spells CASSQADYNEQFF. The CDR3 DNA is TGTGCCAGCAGCCAAGCGGATTACAATGAGCAGTTCTTC.

The rearrangement joins TRBV5-4 to TRBJ1-1; perhaps TRBD1 as D (5 bases). The germline CDR1 and CDR2 sequences are SGHNT and YYREEE (reference sequence). This CDR3 is 14 amino acids long. The germline V and J ends were trimmed by 3 bases and 10 bases, with 19 bases remaining between them. DNA of the CDR3: TGTGCCAGCAGCTCCACCGAGGGACTGCGCTCAGCTTTCTTT. This translates into CASSSTEGLRSAFF.

The rearrangement uses TRBV18 and TRBJ2-3; 10 bases fit TRBD2. The germline gives CDR1 KGHSH, CDR2 LQKENI. Unmatched junction bases numbered 1, after V lost 2 bases and J lost 2 bases. This CDR3 has 15 amino acids. In DNA form, the CDR3 reads TGTGCCAGCTCACCAGGGACTAGCGACACAGATACGCAGTATTTT. Its protein product is CASSPGTSDTDTQYF.

CDR3 sequence: CASSRNPGGQPGLTTTTDTQYF. CDR3 sequence (DNA): TGTGCCAGCAGCCGGAATCCCGGCGGACAGCCCGGACTTACAACTACCACAGATACGCAGTATTTT. The chain has TRBV4-2 and TRBJ2-3; D is possibly TRBD1 (6 bases). The CDR3 is 22 residues long. Trimming shortened V by 4 bases and J by 2 bases, and 34 bases separated the two germline ends. The V gene's germline CDR1 is LGHNA and CDR2 YNFKEQ.

This clone appeared a few times. The rearrangement links TRBV19 to TRBJ1-5; no clear D. The CDR3 totals 14 residues. Germline CDR1 reads LNHDA; CDR2 reads SQIVND (reference sequence). V lost 3 bases and J 8 bases, leaving 14 bases between the germline ends. In DNA form, the CDR3 reads TGTGCCAGTAGTATTCGGAGCATCGGGGAGCCCCAGCATTTT. Encoded protein: CASSIRSIGEPQHF.

The V gene is TRBV12-3 or TRBV12-4, the J gene TRBJ2-5; D perhaps matches TRBD1 (6 bases). The V end lost 4 bases, the J end lost 5 bases, and 11 bases lay between the germline ends. This CDR3 has 13 residues. In nucleotides, the CDR3 is TGTGCCAGCAGTTACAGGGAAGGGGAGACCCAGTACTTC. Translation: CASSYREGETQYF.

There are a few counts of this clone. The chain employs TRBV3-1 (or the pseudogene TRBV3-2) and TRBJ1-3; D unresolved. CDR1 and CDR2 from the germline V gene are LGHDT and YNNKEL (reference sequence). The V gene lost 1 base and the J gene lost 0 bases, with 10 bases spanning the gap. CDR3 length: 16 amino acids. CDR3 sequence (DNA): TGTGCCAGCAGCCAAGTAACAAGTTACTCTGGAAACACCATATATTTT. It specifies CASSQVTSYSGNTIYF.